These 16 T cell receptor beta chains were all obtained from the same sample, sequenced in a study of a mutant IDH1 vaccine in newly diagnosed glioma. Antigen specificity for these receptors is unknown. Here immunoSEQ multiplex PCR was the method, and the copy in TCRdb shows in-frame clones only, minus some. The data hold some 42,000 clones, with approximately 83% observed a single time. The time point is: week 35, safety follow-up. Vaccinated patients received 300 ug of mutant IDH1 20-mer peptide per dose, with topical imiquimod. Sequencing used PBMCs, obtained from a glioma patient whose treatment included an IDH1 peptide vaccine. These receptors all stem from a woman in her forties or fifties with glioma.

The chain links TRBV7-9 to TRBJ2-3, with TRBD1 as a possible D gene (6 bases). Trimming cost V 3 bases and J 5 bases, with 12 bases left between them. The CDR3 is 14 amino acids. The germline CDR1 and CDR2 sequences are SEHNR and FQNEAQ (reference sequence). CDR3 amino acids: CASSLTGSGDTQYF. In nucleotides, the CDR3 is TGTGCCAGCAGCTTGACAGGTTCGGGAGATACGCAGTATTTT. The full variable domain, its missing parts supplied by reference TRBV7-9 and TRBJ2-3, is DTGVSQNPRHKITKRGQNVTFRCDPISEHNRLYWYRQTLGQGPEFLTYFQNEAQLEKSRLLSDRFSAERPKGSFSTLEIQRTEQGDSAMYLCASSLTGSGDTQYFGPGTRLTVL.

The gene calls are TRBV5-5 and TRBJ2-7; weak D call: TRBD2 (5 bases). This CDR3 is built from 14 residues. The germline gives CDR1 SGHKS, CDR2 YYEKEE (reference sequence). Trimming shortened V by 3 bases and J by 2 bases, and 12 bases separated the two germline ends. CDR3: CASSSNRGAYEQYF. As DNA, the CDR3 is TGTGCCAGCAGCTCGAATCGGGGTGCCTACGAGCAGTACTTC.

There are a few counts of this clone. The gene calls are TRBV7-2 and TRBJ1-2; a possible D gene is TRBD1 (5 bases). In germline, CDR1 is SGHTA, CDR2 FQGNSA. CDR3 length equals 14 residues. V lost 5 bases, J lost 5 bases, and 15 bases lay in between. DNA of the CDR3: TGTGCCAGCAGCCCCAGACAGTCCGATTATGGCTACACCTTC. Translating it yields CASSPRQSDYGYTF.

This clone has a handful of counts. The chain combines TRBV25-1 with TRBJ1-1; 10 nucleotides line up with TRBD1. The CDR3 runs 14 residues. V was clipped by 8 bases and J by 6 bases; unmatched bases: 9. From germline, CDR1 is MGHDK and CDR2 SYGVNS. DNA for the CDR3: TGTGCCAGCCGAAAGGACAGGGGGATCTCTGAAGCTTTCTTT. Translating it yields CASRKDRGISEAFF.

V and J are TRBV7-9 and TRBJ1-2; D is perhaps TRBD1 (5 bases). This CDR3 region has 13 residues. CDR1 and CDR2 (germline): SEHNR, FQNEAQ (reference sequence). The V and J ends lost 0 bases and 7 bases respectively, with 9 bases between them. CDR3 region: CASSLALGGGYTF. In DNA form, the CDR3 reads TGTGCCAGCAGCTTAGCTCTTGGGGGTGGCTACACCTTC.

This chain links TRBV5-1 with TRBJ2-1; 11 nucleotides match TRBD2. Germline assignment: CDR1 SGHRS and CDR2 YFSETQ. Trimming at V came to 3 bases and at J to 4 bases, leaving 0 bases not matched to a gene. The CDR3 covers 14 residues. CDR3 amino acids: CASSSSGGYNEQFF. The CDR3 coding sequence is TGCGCCAGCAGCTCTAGCGGGGGGTACAATGAGCAGTTCTTC.

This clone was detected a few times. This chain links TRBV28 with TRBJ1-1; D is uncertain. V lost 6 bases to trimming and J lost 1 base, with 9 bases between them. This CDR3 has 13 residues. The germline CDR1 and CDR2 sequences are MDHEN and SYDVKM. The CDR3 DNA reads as TGTGCCAGCAGGCCTCGTTCGAACACTGAAGCTTTCTTT. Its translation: CASRPRSNTEAFF. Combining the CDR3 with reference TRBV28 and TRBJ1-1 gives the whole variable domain DVKVTQSSRYLVKRTGEKVFLECVQDMDHENMFWYRQDPGLGLRLIYFSYDVKMKEKGDIPEGYSVSREKKERFSLILESASTNQTSMYLCASRPRSNTEAFFGQGTRLTVV.

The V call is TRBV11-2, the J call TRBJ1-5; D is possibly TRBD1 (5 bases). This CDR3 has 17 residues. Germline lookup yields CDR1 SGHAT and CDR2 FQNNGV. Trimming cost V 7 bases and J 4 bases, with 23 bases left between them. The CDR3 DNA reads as TGTGCCAGCATTCTAGCGAGGGGATTTGGTCCTAATCAGCCCCAGCATTTT. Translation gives CASILARGFGPNQPQHF.

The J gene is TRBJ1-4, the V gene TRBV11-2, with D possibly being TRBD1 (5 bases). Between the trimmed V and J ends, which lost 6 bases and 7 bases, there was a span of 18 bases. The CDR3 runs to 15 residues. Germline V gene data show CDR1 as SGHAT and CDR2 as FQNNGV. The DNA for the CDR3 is TGTGCCAGCAGTTCCACCGGGGCAGTTGGTGAAAAACTGTTTTTT. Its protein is CASSSTGAVGEKLFF. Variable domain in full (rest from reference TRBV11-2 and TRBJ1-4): EAGVAQSPRYKIIEKRQSVAFWCNPISGHATLYWYQQILGQGPKLLIQFQNNGVVDDSQLPKDRFSAERLKGVDSTLKIQPAKLEDSAVYLCASSSTGAVGEKLFFGSGTQLSVL.

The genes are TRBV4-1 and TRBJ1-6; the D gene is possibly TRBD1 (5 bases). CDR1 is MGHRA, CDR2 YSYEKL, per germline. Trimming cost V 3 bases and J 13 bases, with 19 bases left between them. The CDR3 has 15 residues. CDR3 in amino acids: CASSHLTDPIRPLHF. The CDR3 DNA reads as TGCGCCAGCAGCCACCTGACAGACCCAATTCGGCCCCTCCACTTT.

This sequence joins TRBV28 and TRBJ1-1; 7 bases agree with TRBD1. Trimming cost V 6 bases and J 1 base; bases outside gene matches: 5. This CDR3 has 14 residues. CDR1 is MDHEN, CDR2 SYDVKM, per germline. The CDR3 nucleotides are TGTGCCAGCAGACGACAGGGAGGGAACACTGAAGCTTTCTTT. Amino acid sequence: CASRRQGGNTEAFF.

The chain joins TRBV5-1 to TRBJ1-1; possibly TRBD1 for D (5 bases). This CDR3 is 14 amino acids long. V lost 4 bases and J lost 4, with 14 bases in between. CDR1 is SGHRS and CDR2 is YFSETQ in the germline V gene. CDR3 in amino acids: CASSIQVGGTEAFF. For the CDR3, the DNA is TGCGCCAGCAGCATACAGGTTGGGGGCACTGAAGCTTTCTTT. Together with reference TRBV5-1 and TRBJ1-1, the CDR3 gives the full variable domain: KAGVTQTPRYLIKTRGQQVTLSCSPISGHRSVSWYQQTPGQGLQFLFEYFSETQRNKGNFPGRFSGRQFSNSRSEMNVSTLELGDSALYLCASSIQVGGTEAFFGQGTRLTVV.

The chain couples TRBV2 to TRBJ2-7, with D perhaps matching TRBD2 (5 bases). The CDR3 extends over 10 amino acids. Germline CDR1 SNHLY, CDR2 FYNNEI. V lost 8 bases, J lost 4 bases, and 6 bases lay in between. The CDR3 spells CASGGYEQYF. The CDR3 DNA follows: TGTGCCAGCGGAGGATACGAGCAGTACTTC.

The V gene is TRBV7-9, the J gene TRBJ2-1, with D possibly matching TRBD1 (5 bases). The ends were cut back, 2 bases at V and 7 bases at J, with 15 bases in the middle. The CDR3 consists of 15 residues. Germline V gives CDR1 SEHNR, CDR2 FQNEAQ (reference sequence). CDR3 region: CASSLFGAKANEQFF. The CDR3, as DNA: TGTGCCAGCAGCTTATTTGGGGCGAAGGCGAATGAGCAGTTCTTC.

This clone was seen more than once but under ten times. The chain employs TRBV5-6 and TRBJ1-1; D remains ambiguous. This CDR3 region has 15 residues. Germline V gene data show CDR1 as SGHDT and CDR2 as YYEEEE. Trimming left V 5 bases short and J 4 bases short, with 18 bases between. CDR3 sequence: CASRERLGWSTEAFF. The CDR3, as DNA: TGTGCCAGCAGGGAAAGGCTGGGATGGTCCACTGAAGCTTTCTTT.

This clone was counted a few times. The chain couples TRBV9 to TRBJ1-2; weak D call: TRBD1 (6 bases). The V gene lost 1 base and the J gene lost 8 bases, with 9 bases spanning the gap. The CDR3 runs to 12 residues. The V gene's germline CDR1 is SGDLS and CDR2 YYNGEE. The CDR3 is CASSVHRAGYTF. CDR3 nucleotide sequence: TGTGCCAGCAGCGTACACAGGGCGGGCTACACCTTC.